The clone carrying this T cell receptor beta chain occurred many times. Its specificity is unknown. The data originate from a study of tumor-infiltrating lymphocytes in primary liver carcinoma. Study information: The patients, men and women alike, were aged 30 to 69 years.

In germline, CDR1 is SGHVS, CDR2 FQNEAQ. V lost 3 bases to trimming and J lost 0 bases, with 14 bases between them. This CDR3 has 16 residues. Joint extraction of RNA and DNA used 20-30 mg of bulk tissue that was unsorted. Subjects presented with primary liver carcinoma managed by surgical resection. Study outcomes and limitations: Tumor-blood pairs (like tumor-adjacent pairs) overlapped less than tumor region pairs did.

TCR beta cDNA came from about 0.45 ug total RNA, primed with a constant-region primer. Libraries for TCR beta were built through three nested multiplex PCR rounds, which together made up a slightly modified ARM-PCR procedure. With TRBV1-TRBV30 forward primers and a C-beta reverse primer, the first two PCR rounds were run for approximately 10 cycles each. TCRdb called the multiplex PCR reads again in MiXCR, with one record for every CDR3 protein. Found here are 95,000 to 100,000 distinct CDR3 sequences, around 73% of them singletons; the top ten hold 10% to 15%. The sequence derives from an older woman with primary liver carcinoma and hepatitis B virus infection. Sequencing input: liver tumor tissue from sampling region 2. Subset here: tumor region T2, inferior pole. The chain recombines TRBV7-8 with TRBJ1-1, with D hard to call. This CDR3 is CASSFLGGNLNTEAFF. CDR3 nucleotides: TGTGCCAGCAGCTTTTTGGGAGGGAACCTGAACACTGAAGCTTTCTTT.